This T cell receptor beta chain emerged from a study of immune evolution from preneoplasia to lung adenocarcinoma. This clone was found a few times. Profiled with immunoSEQ multiplex PCR; TCRdb holds only in-frame clones, not every one. The table has tens of thousands of clones, roughly 75% seen once. Per the germline V gene, CDR1 is SGHVS and CDR2 is FNYEAQ. The trim removed 4 bases at V and 13 bases at J, leaving 9 bases unmatched. The CDR3 has 12 amino acids. Material for sequencing was FFPE invasive lung adenocarcinoma tissue. This TCR came from a person between 55 and 69 years old with lung adenocarcinoma. The V gene is TRBV7-6, the J gene TRBJ2-5; 7 bases are shared with TRBD2. The chain's CDR3 is CASSYSGGILYF. The CDR3 coding sequence is TGTGCCAGCAGCTACTCCGGGGGGATCCTGTACTTC.